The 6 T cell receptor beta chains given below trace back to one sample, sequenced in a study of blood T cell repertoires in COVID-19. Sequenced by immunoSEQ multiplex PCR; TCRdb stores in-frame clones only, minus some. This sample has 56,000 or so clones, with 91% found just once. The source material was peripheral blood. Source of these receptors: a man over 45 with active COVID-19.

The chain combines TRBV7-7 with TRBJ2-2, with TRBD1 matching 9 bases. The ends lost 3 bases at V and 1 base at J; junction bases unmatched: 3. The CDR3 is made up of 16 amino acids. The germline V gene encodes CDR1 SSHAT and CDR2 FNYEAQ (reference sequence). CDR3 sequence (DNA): TGTGCCAGCAGCTTCGGGACAGGGAGGAACACCGGGGAGCTGTTTTTT. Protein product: CASSFGTGRNTGELFF.

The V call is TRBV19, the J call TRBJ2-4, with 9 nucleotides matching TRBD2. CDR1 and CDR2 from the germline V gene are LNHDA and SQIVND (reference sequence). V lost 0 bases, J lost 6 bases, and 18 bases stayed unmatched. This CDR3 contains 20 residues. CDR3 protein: CASSIDPPSLVAGDGNIQYF. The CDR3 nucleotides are TGTGCCAGTAGTATAGATCCCCCCTCCCTGGTAGCGGGAGACGGAAACATTCAGTACTTC.

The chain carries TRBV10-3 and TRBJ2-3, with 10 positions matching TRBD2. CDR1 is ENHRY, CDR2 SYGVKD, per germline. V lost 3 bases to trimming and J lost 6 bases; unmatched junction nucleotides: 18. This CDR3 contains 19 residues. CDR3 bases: TGTGCCATCAGTGAATCCCCTAGCGGGAGAAATACGGTTTCCGATACGCAGTATTTT. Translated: CAISESPSGRNTVSDTQYF.

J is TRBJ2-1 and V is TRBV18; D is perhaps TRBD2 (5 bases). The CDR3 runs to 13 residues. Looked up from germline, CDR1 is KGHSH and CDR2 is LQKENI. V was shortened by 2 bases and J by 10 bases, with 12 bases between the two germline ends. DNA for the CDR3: TGTGCCAGCTCACCATACGAGGGCCCGGAGCAGTTCTTC. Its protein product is CASSPYEGPEQFF.

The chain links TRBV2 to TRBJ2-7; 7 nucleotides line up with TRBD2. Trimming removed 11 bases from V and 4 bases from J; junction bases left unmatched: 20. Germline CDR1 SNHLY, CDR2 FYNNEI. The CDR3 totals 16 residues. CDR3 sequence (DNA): TGTGCCGCAGCAGGGAGGGGCGCCGCTGGGGCTTACGAGCAGTACTTC. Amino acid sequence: CAAAGRGAAGAYEQYF. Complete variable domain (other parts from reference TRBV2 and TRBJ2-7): EPEVTQTPSHQVTQMGQEVILRCVPISNHLYFYWYRQILGQKVEFLVSFYNNEISEKSEIFDDQFSVERPDGSNFTLKIRSTKLEDSAMYFCAAAGRGAAGAYEQYFGPGTRLTVT.

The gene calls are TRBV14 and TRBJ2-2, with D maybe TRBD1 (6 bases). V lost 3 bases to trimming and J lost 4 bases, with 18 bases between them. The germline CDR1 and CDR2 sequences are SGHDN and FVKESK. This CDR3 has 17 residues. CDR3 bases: TGTGCCAGCAGCCACGGAAACAGGGTACGGGGCACCGGGGAGCTGTTTTTT. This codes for CASSHGNRVRGTGELFF.